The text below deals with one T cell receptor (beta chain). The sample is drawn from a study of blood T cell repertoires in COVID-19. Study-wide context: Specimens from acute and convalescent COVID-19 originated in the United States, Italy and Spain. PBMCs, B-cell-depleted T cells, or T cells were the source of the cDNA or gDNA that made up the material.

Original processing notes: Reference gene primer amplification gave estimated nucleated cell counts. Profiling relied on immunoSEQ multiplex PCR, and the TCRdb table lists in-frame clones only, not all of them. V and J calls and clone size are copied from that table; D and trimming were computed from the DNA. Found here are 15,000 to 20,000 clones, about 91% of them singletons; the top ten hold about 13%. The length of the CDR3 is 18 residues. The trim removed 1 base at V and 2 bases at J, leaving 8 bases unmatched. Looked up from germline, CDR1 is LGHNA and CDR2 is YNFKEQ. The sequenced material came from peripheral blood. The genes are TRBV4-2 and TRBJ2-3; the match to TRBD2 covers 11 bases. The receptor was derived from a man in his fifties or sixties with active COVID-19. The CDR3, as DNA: TGTGCCAGCAGCCAAGGGCTAGCGGGAGGCGATGACACAGATACGCAGTATTTT. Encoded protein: CASSQGLAGGDDTDTQYF.